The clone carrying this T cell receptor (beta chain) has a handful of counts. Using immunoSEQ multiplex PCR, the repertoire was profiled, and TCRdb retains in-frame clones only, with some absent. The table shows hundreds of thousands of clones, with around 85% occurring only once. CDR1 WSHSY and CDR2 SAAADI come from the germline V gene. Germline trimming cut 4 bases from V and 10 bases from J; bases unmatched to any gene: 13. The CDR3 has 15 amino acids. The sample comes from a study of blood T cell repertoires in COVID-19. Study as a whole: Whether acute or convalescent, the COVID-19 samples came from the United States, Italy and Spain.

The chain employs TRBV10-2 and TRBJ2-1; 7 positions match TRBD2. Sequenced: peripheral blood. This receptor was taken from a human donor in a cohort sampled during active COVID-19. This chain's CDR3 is CASSASGIRGGEQFF. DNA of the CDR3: TGCGCCAGCAGTGCTTCCGGCATTAGGGGAGGGGAGCAGTTCTTC.